Each of the 20 T cell receptor beta chains below was sequenced from the same sample in a study of blood T cell repertoires in COVID-19. Measured with immunoSEQ multiplex PCR; TCRdb has only the in-frame clones, and not every one. Counted here are about 140,000 clones, under 90% occurring once; the ten biggest clones make up 5.5% to 8%. Input material: peripheral blood. Source of these receptors: a human donor in a cohort sampled during active COVID-19.

CDR3 protein: CATSRSGYLNTEAFF. The CDR3 region has the DNA TGTGCCACCAGCAGATCAGGGTACTTGAACACTGAAGCTTTCTTT. This chain links TRBV15 with TRBJ1-1; TRBD1 might be the D (5 bases). V lost 2 bases to trimming and J lost 0 bases, with 10 bases between them. CDR3 length: 15 amino acids. Germline CDR1 and CDR2: LNHNV and YYDKDF (reference sequence). The full variable domain, with the rest looked up from reference TRBV15 and TRBJ1-1, is DAMVIQNPRYQVTQFGKPVTLSCSQTLNHNVMYWYQQKSSQAPKLLFHYYDKDFNNEADTPDNFQSRRPNTSFCFLDIRSPGLGDTAMYLCATSRSGYLNTEAFFGQGTRLTVV.

This chain joins TRBV19 and TRBJ1-5; no reliable D call. Germline V lookup: CDR1 LNHDA, CDR2 SQIVND (reference sequence). V lost 6 bases and J 3 bases, leaving 12 bases between the germline ends. The CDR3 runs to 14 residues. The CDR3 sequence is CASSLEADNQPQHF. In DNA form, the CDR3 reads TGTGCCAGTAGCCTGGAGGCGGACAATCAGCCCCAGCATTTT.

The V and J genes are TRBV29-1 and TRBJ2-1, with unresolved D. This CDR3 is built from 13 residues. V lost 4 bases and J lost 6, with 13 bases in between. Per germline, CDR1 SQVTM and CDR2 ANQGSEA. This CDR3 reads CSVGYYGSNEQFF. DNA of the CDR3: TGCAGCGTTGGGTACTACGGCTCCAATGAGCAGTTCTTC.

Regarding this clone: This specimen includes other DNA sequences encoding the same CDR3. J is TRBJ1-2 and V is TRBV5-6; D gene ambiguous. This CDR3 contains 13 residues. CDR1 is SGHDT and CDR2 is YYEEEE in the germline V gene. V was trimmed by 2 bases and J by 0 bases, leaving 5 bases between them. Here the CDR3 DNA reads TGTGCCAGCAGCTTCACTACTAACTATGGCTACACCTTC. It yields the protein CASSFTTNYGYTF.

The chain is built from TRBV11-2 and TRBJ2-3, with 8 bases aligning to TRBD1. From germline, CDR1 is SGHAT and CDR2 FQNNGV. Losses at the gene ends were 0 bases for V and 3 bases for J; bases not matched to a gene: 2. CDR3 length: 15 amino acids. The DNA of the CDR3 is TGTGCCAGCAGCTTAGACAGGACAGGGACAGATACGCAGTATTTT. Protein: CASSLDRTGTDTQYF.

The chain links TRBV3-1 (or the pseudogene TRBV3-2) to TRBJ1-1; 7 bases are shared with TRBD1. With 4 bases clipped from V and 1 base from J, the junction kept 6 bases outside the gene matches. Per the germline V gene, CDR1 is LGHDT and CDR2 is YNNKEL (reference sequence). The length of the CDR3 is 15 residues. CDR3 bases: TGTGCCAGCAGCCCGGGACAGTCAGGGAACACTGAAGCTTTCTTT. This sequence encodes CASSPGQSGNTEAFF.

The chain links TRBV6-1 to TRBJ2-3, with D perhaps matching TRBD1 (6 bases). CDR3 length: 15 residues. Germline V gene sequence: CDR1 MNHNS, CDR2 SASEGT. Trimming removed 3 bases at V and 5 bases at J, with 15 bases between. CDR3 sequence: CASSDEYRVVDTQYF. As DNA, the CDR3 is TGTGCCAGCAGTGATGAGTACAGGGTAGTAGATACGCAGTATTTT.

The chain uses TRBV3-1 (or the pseudogene TRBV3-2) and TRBJ1-2; D possibly corresponds to TRBD1 (5 bases). Germline CDR1 is LGHDT and CDR2 is YNNKEL (reference sequence). CDR3 length: 13 residues. Trimming cost V 5 bases and J 4 bases, with 11 bases left between them. CDR3 DNA: TGTGCCAGCAGCTCAGGCGGGGGCTATGGCTACACCTTC. Translating it yields CASSSGGGYGYTF.

The rearrangement uses TRBV5-1 and TRBJ1-5; TRBD1 aligns across 9 bases. The V gene end was trimmed by 5 bases and the J gene end by 5 bases; junction bases not matched to a gene: 14. From germline, CDR1 is SGHRS and CDR2 YFSETQ. The CDR3 sequence is 17 residues long. The CDR3 protein is CASSLTGGQTGDQPQHF. The CDR3 coding sequence is TGCGCCAGCAGTTTAACAGGGGGCCAAACGGGCGATCAGCCCCAGCATTTT.

The chain links TRBV4-3 to TRBJ2-7, with TRBD2 identical over 9 bases. Germline lookup yields CDR1 LGHNA and CDR2 YSLEER. V trimming: 4 bases; J trimming: 4 bases; junction bases outside the gene matches: 5. This CDR3 has 14 amino acids. The CDR3 spells CASSLRRGGYEQYF. DNA for the CDR3: TGCGCCAGCAGCCTCCGGCGGGGGGGGTACGAGCAGTACTTC.

This clone was counted once. The V gene is TRBV11-1, the J gene TRBJ2-7; 10 bases agree with TRBD1. The CDR3 length is 15 residues. With 3 bases clipped from V and 6 bases from J, the junction kept 8 bases outside the gene matches. Germline CDR1 and CDR2: SGHAT and FQDESV (reference sequence). The CDR3 spells CASSFAGTGVREQYF. The DNA for the CDR3 is TGTGCCAGCAGCTTCGCCGGGACAGGGGTTCGCGAGCAGTACTTC.

This CDR3 reads CASSPDNSPLHF. The CDR3, as DNA: TGTGCCAGCAGCCCAGATAATTCACCCCTCCACTTT. The rearrangement uses TRBV3-1 (or the pseudogene TRBV3-2) and TRBJ1-6; the D is unclear. This CDR3 region has 12 residues. Germline CDR1 is LGHDT and CDR2 is YNNKEL (reference sequence). V was trimmed by 4 bases and J by 5 bases, leaving 3 bases between them.

The chain couples TRBV27 to TRBJ2-1, with TRBD2 matching 9 bases. Trimming removed 4 bases from V and 9 bases from J; junction bases left unmatched: 16. CDR3 size: 17 residues. Germline assignment: CDR1 MNHEY and CDR2 SMNVEV (reference sequence). CDR3: CASSSRVAGLAFGEQFF. DNA of the CDR3: TGTGCCAGCAGTTCCCGGGTTGCGGGACTAGCATTTGGTGAGCAGTTCTTC.

The rearrangement uses TRBV19 and TRBJ2-7; TRBD2 matches 9 bases. V gave up 5 bases and J gave up 3 bases; unmatched junction bases: 5. Germline assignment: CDR1 LNHDA and CDR2 SQIVND (reference sequence). The CDR3 totals 14 residues. The CDR3 protein is CASSVAGGSYEQYF. The CDR3 coding sequence is TGTGCCAGTAGTGTCGCGGGGGGGAGCTACGAGCAGTACTTC.

This chain joins TRBV3-1 (or the pseudogene TRBV3-2) and TRBJ2-1; TRBD2 matches at 7 bases. The CDR3 has 15 amino acids. The trim removed 2 bases at V and 2 bases at J, leaving 3 bases unmatched. Germline CDR1 reads LGHDT; CDR2 reads YNNKEL (reference sequence). CDR3 coding DNA: TGTGCCAGCAGCCAACGAGGGAGGGCCTACAATGAGCAGTTCTTC. It is translated as CASSQRGRAYNEQFF.

The V and J genes are TRBV6-2 or TRBV6-3 and TRBJ1-6; D not certain. Looked up from germline, CDR1 is MNHEY and CDR2 is SVGEGT. This CDR3 comprises 12 residues. Between the trimmed V and J ends, which lost 2 bases and 7 bases, there was a span of 3 bases. For the CDR3, the DNA is TGTGCCAGCAGTTACCAGAATTCACCCCTCCACTTT. It translates to CASSYQNSPLHF.

The rearrangement joins TRBV3-1 (or the pseudogene TRBV3-2) to TRBJ2-2; D possibly corresponds to TRBD1 (5 bases). The V gene's germline CDR1 is LGHDT and CDR2 YNNKEL (reference sequence). The CDR3 totals 15 residues. V was cut by 4 bases and J by 7 bases, with 16 bases left in between. The CDR3 region is CASSPRTPASGELFF. The CDR3 coding sequence is TGTGCCAGCAGCCCCCGGACACCAGCTAGCGGGGAGCTGTTTTTT.

The rearrangement joins TRBV5-6 to TRBJ2-4; 7 nucleotides agree with TRBD2. Germline values: CDR1 SGHDT, CDR2 YYEEEE. This CDR3 comprises 12 residues. J lost 12 bases, V lost 0 bases, and 3 bases had no gene match. DNA of the CDR3: TGTGCCAGCAGCTTGGGGACTAGGAGTCAGTACTTC. It yields the protein CASSLGTRSQYF.

V usage is TRBV7-6 and J usage is TRBJ2-1, with TRBD2 matching over 14 bases. The V gene's germline CDR1 is SGHVS and CDR2 FNYEAQ. This CDR3 contains 16 residues. The V gene end was trimmed by 5 bases and the J gene end by 7 bases; junction bases not matched to a gene: 7. Here the CDR3 reads CASSPPGLAGANEQFF. The CDR3 nucleotides read TGTGCCAGCAGCCCGCCGGGACTAGCGGGGGCAAATGAGCAGTTCTTC. Based on the CDR3 plus reference TRBV7-6 and TRBJ2-1, the full variable domain is GAGVSQSPRYKVTKRGQDVALRCDPISGHVSLYWYRQALGQGPEFLTYFNYEAQQDKSGLPNDRFSAERPEGSISTLTIQRTEQRDSAMYRCASSPPGLAGANEQFFGPGTRLTVL.

This sequence joins TRBV29-1 and TRBJ1-5, with D hard to call. The CDR3 length is 13 residues. Trimming left V 5 bases short and J 6 bases short, with 14 bases between. Per the germline V gene, CDR1 is SQVTM and CDR2 is ANQGSEA. DNA of the CDR3: TGCAGCGTTCTCTTGACCTCGGGTCAGCCCCAGCATTTT. Translating it yields CSVLLTSGQPQHF.